Presented here are 19 T cell receptor beta chains from one specimen sequenced in a study of resident and recirculating memory T cells in vitiligo. Sequencing used immunoSEQ multiplex PCR; TCRdb keeps in-frame clones, though not all of them. The table includes 70,000 to 85,000 clones, approximately 91% detected once. Sequences were obtained from blood. The receptors here all came from a male donor with vitiligo.

The genes are TRBV6-6 and TRBJ1-5; unclear D gene. V was pared by 0 bases and J by 0 bases, with 6 bases between. Germline CDR1 and CDR2: MNHNY and SVGAGI (reference sequence). This CDR3 has 15 residues. In nucleotides, the CDR3 is TGTGCCAGCAGTTACTCTCCTAATAGCAATCAGCCCCAGCATTTT. It encodes CASSYSPNSNQPQHF.

The V gene is TRBV7-8, the J gene TRBJ2-5; possible D gene TRBD2, 6 bases. This CDR3 region has 14 residues. Deletions cut 6 bases from V and 5 bases from J, with 16 bases between. CDR1 is SGHVS, CDR2 FQNEAQ, per germline. CDR3 region: CASRIPGVAETQYF. The DNA of the CDR3 is TGTGCCAGCAGGATACCGGGGGTGGCGGAGACCCAGTACTTC.

The chain is built from TRBV5-6 and TRBJ2-3; D may be TRBD1 (6 bases). The CDR3 consists of 14 residues. V was cut by 2 bases and J by 0 bases, with 7 bases left in between. Per the germline V gene, CDR1 is SGHDT and CDR2 is YYEEEE. CDR3 nucleotide sequence: TGTGCCAGCAGCTTCGGACAGAGCACAGATACGCAGTATTTT. Its translation is CASSFGQSTDTQYF.

This clone was seen just once. This chain uses TRBV19 with TRBJ1-1, with 8 nucleotides matching TRBD1. This CDR3 is 14 amino acids long. The V and J ends lost 6 bases and 0 bases, in that order; junction bases with no gene match: 3. Germline CDR1 and CDR2: LNHDA and SQIVND (reference sequence). CDR3 sequence reads: CASRNRGVNTEAFF. DNA for the CDR3: TGTGCCAGTAGGAACAGGGGGGTGAACACTGAAGCTTTCTTT.

J is TRBJ1-5 and V is TRBV7-2; no definite D call. Trimming left V 6 bases short and J 1 base short, with 13 bases between. Germline CDR1 reads SGHTA; CDR2 reads FQGNSA. The CDR3 extends over 15 amino acids. DNA for the CDR3: TGTGCCAGCAGTTCAGTCGTGTTGAGCAATCAGCCCCAGCATTTT. Amino acids: CASSSVVLSNQPQHF.

The CDR3: CASSLARLAGGTDTQYF. The CDR3 nucleotides are TGTGCCAGCAGCTTAGCGCGTCTAGCGGGGGGCACAGATACGCAGTATTTT. The chain carries TRBV7-2 and TRBJ2-3; 10 nucleotides line up with TRBD2. CDR1 and CDR2 (germline): SGHTA, FQGNSA. With V trimmed by 0 bases and J by 1 base, 4 bases remained unmatched. The CDR3 has 17 residues.

V usage is TRBV4-3 and J usage is TRBJ2-7, with D possibly being TRBD2 (6 bases). CDR1 LGHNA and CDR2 YSLEER come from the germline V gene. V shed 0 bases and J shed 0 bases, with 12 bases lying between them. There are 16 residues in the CDR3. The CDR3: CASSQERGGASYEQYF. The DNA of the CDR3 is TGCGCCAGCAGCCAAGAAAGGGGAGGCGCCTCCTACGAGCAGTACTTC.

V usage is TRBV6-1 and J usage is TRBJ2-3; 8 bases agree with TRBD2. CDR1 is MNHNS, CDR2 SASEGT, per germline. After removal of 7 bases from V and 6 bases from J, the junction contained 9 bases not matched to a gene. CDR3 length: 14 residues. For the CDR3, the DNA is TGTGCCAGCACCGAAAGCGGGGGTGTTGATACGCAGTATTTT. Protein: CASTESGGVDTQYF.

V usage is TRBV4-2 and J usage is TRBJ2-3; 12 nucleotides match TRBD2. V was clipped by 1 base and J by 6 bases; unmatched bases: 5. Germline assignment: CDR1 LGHNA and CDR2 YNFKEQ. The CDR3 totals 16 residues. The CDR3 region is CASSQASSGGADTQYF. As DNA, the CDR3 is TGTGCCAGCAGCCAAGCGTCTAGCGGGGGGGCGGATACGCAGTATTTT.

The chain uses TRBV19 and TRBJ1-1; TRBD1 agrees at 7 bases. The germline V gene encodes CDR1 LNHDA and CDR2 SQIVND (reference sequence). This CDR3 has 15 amino acids. The V and J ends lost 3 bases and 2 bases, in that order; junction bases with no gene match: 6. CDR3 protein: CASSISGTANTEAFF. As DNA, the CDR3 is TGTGCCAGTAGTATTAGTGGGACAGCTAACACTGAAGCTTTCTTT. Drawing the rest from reference TRBV19 and TRBJ1-1, the complete variable domain is DGGITQSPKYLFRKEGQNVTLSCEQNLNHDAMYWYRQDPGQGLRLIYYSQIVNDFQKGDIAEGYSVSREKKESFPLTVTSAQKNPTAFYLCASSISGTANTEAFFGQGTRLTVV.

V gene TRBV7-2 combines with J gene TRBJ2-1, with 10 nucleotides matching TRBD2. Germline CDR1 reads SGHTA; CDR2 reads FQGNSA. The V gene end was trimmed by 4 bases and the J gene end by 7 bases; junction bases not matched to a gene: 10. This CDR3 spans 16 amino acids. The CDR3 region is CASSSSGGAVGNEQFF. CDR3 DNA: TGTGCCAGCAGCTCGAGCGGGGGGGCCGTCGGAAATGAGCAGTTCTTC.

The chain links TRBV28 to TRBJ2-7; D is possibly TRBD2 (7 bases). The CDR3 loop spans 14 amino acids. Germline assignment: CDR1 MDHEN and CDR2 SYDVKM. Trimming pared 6 bases from V and 5 bases from J, leaving 17 bases between. The CDR3 region is CASRGGGSLNEQYF. CDR3 nucleotides: TGTGCCAGCAGGGGAGGGGGAAGTCTCAACGAGCAGTACTTC.

V usage is TRBV5-1 and J usage is TRBJ2-3; TRBD2 matches 8 bases. Germline CDR1 is SGHRS and CDR2 is YFSETQ. The CDR3 is made up of 16 amino acids. With V trimmed by 0 bases and J by 1 base, 4 bases remained unmatched. Here the CDR3 reads CASSLGGAGGTDTQYF. CDR3 bases: TGCGCCAGCAGCTTGGGGGGAGCGGGGGGCACAGATACGCAGTATTTT.

This clone has just one count. The chain links TRBV7-2 to TRBJ1-4; 7 bases are shared with TRBD1. The V segment lost 5 bases and the J segment 7 bases; nucleotides outside the gene matches: 4. Germline V gives CDR1 SGHTA, CDR2 FQGNSA. The CDR3 loop spans 13 amino acids. The chain's CDR3 is CASSPGQSEKLFF. CDR3 nucleotides: TGTGCCAGCAGCCCGGGACAGAGTGAAAAACTGTTTTTT. Full variable domain (outside the CDR3, taken from reference TRBV7-2 and TRBJ1-4): GAGVSQSPSNKVTEKGKDVELRCDPISGHTALYWYRQSLGQGLEFLIYFQGNSAPDKSGLPSDRFSAERTGGSVSTLTIQRTQQEDSAVYLCASSPGQSEKLFFGSGTQLSVL.

The sample holds a few counts of this clone. The chain uses TRBV4-1 and TRBJ1-1; TRBD1 might be the D (5 bases). Germline values: CDR1 MGHRA, CDR2 YSYEKL. This CDR3 is built from 15 residues. The germline V and J ends were trimmed by 8 bases and 4 bases, with 20 bases remaining between them. CDR3 DNA: TGCGCCAGCCAAGCCCCGGAAACAGGTTCCACTGAAGCTTTCTTT. The encoded protein is CASQAPETGSTEAFF.

The gene calls are TRBV27 and TRBJ1-2; TRBD1 matches at 7 bases. With 3 bases clipped from V and 10 bases from J, the junction kept 5 bases outside the gene matches. Per germline, CDR1 MNHEY and CDR2 SMNVEV (reference sequence). This CDR3 has 12 residues. In DNA, the CDR3 is TGTGCCAGCAGTTTCCCAGGACAGGTCTACACCTTC. Protein product: CASSFPGQVYTF.

The chain is built from TRBV6-6 and TRBJ1-1; weak D call: TRBD1 (5 bases). This CDR3 region has 15 residues. Trimming shortened V by 3 bases and J by 4 bases, and 15 bases separated the two germline ends. The germline gives CDR1 MNHNY, CDR2 SVGAGI (reference sequence). CDR3 bases: TGTGCCAGCAGTTATGGAGGGGAAGTGGCCACTGAAGCTTTCTTT. It is translated as CASSYGGEVATEAFF.

The table lists this clone with a few counts. The chain carries TRBV4-2 and TRBJ1-3; D not resolved. Germline V CDR1 and CDR2: LGHNA, YNFKEQ. The CDR3 runs to 11 residues. V was shortened by 10 bases and J by 8 bases, with 12 bases between the two germline ends. The CDR3 DNA reads TGTGCCATACCGACTAGCCACACCATATATTTT. Translated: CAIPTSHTIYF.

For the CDR3, the DNA is TGTGCCAGCACTCCAGGACAGTTGAATAGTGGCTACACCTTC. Protein: CASTPGQLNSGYTF. The chain combines TRBV2 with TRBJ1-2; possible D gene TRBD1, 6 bases. Germline CDR1 reads SNHLY; CDR2 reads FYNNEI. This CDR3 region has 14 residues. Deletions cut 7 bases from V and 7 bases from J, with 19 bases between.